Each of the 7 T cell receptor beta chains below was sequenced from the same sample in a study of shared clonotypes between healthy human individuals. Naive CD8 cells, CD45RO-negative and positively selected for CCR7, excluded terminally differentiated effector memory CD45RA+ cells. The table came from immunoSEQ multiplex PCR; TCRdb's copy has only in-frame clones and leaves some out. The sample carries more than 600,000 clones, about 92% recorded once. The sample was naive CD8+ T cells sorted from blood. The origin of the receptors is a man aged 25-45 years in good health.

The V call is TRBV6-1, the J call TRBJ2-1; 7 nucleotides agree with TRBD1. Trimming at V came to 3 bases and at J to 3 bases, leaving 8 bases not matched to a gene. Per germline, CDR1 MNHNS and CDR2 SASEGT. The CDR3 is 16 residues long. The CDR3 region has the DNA TGTGCCAGCAGTGAGCCTTATCGGGACAGCTACAATGAGCAGTTCTTC. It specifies CASSEPYRDSYNEQFF.

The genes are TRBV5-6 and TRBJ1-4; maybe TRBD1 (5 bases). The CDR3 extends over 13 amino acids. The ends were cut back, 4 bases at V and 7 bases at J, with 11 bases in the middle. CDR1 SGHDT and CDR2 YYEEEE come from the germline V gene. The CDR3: CASSPGSSEKLFF. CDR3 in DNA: TGTGCCAGCAGCCCAGGGTCCAGTGAAAAACTGTTTTTT.

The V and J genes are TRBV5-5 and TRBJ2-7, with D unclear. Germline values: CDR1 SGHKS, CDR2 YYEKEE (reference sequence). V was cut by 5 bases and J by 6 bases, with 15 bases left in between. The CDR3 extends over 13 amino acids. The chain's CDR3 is CASRSLAPGEQYF. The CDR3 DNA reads TGTGCCAGCAGATCGCTGGCTCCCGGCGAGCAGTACTTC.

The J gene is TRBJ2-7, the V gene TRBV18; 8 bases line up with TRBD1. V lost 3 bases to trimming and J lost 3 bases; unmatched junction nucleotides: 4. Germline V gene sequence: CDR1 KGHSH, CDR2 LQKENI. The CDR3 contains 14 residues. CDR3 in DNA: TGTGCCAGCTCACCGGGACAGGTGGGCTACGAGCAGTACTTC. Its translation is CASSPGQVGYEQYF.

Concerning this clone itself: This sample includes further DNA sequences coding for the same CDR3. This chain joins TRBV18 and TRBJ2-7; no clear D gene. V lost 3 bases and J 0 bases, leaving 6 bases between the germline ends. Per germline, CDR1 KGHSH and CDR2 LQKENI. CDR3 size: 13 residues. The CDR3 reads CASSPGSSYEQYF. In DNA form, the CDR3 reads TGTGCCAGCTCACCGGGGTCCTCCTACGAGCAGTACTTC.

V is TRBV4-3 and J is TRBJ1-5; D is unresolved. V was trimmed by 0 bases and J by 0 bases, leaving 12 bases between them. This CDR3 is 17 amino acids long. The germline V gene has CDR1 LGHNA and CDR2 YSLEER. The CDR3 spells CASSQDLGATSNQPQHF. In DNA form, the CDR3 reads TGCGCCAGCAGCCAAGATCTGGGAGCTACTAGCAATCAGCCCCAGCATTTT.

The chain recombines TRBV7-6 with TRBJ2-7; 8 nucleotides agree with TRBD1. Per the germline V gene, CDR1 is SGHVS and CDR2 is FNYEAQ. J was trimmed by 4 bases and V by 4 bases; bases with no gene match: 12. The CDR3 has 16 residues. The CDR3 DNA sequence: TGTGCCAGCAGCTCGGGACCTAGACAGGGGCGGTACGAGCAGTACTTC. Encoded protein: CASSSGPRQGRYEQYF.